The clone carrying this T cell receptor beta chain has at least ten counts. From the 5' RACE reads, TCRdb called clonotypes with MiXCR, one entry per CDR3 protein. The data show about 220,000 distinct CDR3 sequences, about 3% seen once. This specimen belongs to a study of T cells after yellow fever vaccination. The J segment lost 0 bases and the V segment lost 0 bases, leaving 8 bases of the junction unmatched. Germline-derived CDR1 and CDR2 are LGHNA and YNFKEQ. This CDR3 is built from 19 residues. The input for sequencing was CD4+ T cells sorted from PBMCs, taken 10 days after the yellow fever booster vaccination. The rearrangement uses TRBV4-2 and TRBJ2-3; 11 bases align to TRBD2. The source of this sequence is a man younger than 35 who received the YFV17D yellow fever vaccine. CDR3 DNA sequence: TGTGCCAGCAGCCAAGAAAGGTGGACTAGCGGGTCAAGCACAGATACGCAGTATTTT. Its translation: CASSQERWTSGSSTDTQYF.